This T cell receptor (beta chain) was documented in a study of T-cell reconstitution after alpha-beta-depleted transplantation in children. This clonotype was counted only a few times. Its antigen is undetermined. Study observations and caveats: By one year post-transplant, T-cell counts and diversity largely arose from T cells that were newly produced.

V shed 4 bases and J shed 2 bases, with 7 bases lying between them. This CDR3 is 13 amino acids long. Germline V gene sequence: CDR1 SEHNR, CDR2 FQNEAQ (reference sequence). Preparation of the TCRbeta library involved a method that used unique molecular identifiers. Using its own MiXCR run on the PCR reads, TCRdb lists one record per CDR3 protein. The data hold 500,000 to 750,000 distinct CDR3 sequences, with around 13% observed a single time. This chain uses TRBV7-9 with TRBJ2-3, with D unresolved. The sequences come from PBMCs, mostly from graft donor cells, collected 360 days after TCRalphabeta/CD19-depleted stem cell transplant. The clonotype was recovered from a male patient younger than 18 who had a stem cell transplant for acute myeloid leukemia, so the T cells may come from the graft donor. The CDR3 DNA is TGTGCCAGCAGCTCCGCTAACACAGATACGCAGTATTTT. It translates to CASSSANTDTQYF.